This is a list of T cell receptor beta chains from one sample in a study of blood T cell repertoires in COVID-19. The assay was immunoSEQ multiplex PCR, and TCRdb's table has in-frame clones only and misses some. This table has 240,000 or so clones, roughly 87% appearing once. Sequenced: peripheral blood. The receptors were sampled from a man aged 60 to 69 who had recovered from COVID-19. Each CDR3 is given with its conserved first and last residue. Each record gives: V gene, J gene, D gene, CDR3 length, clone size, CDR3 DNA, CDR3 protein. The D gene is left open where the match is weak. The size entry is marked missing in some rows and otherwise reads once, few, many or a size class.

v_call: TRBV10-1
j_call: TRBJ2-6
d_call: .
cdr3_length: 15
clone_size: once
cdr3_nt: TGCGCCAGCAGTGCCAGGGGCTCTGGGGCCAACGTCCTGACTTTC
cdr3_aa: CASSARGSGANVLTF

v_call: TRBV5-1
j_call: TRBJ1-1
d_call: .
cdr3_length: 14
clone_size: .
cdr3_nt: TGCGCCAGCAGCTACCAGGGTGGGAACACTGAAGCTTTCTTT
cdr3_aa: CASSYQGGNTEAFF

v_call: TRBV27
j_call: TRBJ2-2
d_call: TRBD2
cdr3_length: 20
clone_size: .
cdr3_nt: TGTGCCAGCAGTCCCGCGAGAGGGAGCGGGGGGCTCGTTTTCACCGGGGAGCTGTTTTTT
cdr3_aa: CASSPARGSGGLVFTGELFF

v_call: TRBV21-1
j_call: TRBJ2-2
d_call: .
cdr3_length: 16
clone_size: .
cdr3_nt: TGTGCCAGCAACATTCGGCGGGGAATAAACACCGGGGAGCTGTTTTTT
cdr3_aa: CASNIRRGINTGELFF

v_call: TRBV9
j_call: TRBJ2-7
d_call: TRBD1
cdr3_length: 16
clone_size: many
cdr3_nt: TGTGCCAGCAGCGATACACCGGGACAGGGGTTGTACGAGCAGTACTTC
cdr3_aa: CASSDTPGQGLYEQYF

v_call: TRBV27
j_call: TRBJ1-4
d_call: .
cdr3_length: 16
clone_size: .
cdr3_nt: TGTGCCAGCAGCCCCAGGCGAACGGGGAGGGTCGAAAAACTGTTTTTT
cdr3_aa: CASSPRRTGRVEKLFF

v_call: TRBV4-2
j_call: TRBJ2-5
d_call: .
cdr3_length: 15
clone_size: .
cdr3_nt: TGTGCCAGCAGCCAAGTACTTGGGGGCCAGGAGACCCAGTACTTC
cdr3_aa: CASSQVLGGQETQYF

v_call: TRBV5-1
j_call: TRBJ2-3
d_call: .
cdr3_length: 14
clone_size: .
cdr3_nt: TGCGCCAGCAGCTTGCAAGGGGTCGCAGATACGCAGTATTTT
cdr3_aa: CASSLQGVADTQYF

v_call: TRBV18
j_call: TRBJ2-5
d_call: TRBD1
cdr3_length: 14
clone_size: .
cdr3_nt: TGTGCCAGCTCACCAACAGGGGGCGCAGAGACCCAGTACTTC
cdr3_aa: CASSPTGGAETQYF

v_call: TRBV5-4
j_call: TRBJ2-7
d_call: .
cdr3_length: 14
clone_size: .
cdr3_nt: TGTGCCAGCAGCTTAGGGACTCGGGGCTACGAGCAGTACTTC
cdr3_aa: CASSLGTRGYEQYF

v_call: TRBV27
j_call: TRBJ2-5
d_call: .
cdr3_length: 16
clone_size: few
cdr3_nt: TGTGCCAGCAGTTTATTAGCTGGTGGAGGTCCGCCGACCCAGTACTTC
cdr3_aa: CASSLLAGGGPPTQYF

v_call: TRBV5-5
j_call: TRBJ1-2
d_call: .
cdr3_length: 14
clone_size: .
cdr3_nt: TGTGCCAGCAGCTTGGGACAGATTAACTATGGCTACACCTTC
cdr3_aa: CASSLGQINYGYTF

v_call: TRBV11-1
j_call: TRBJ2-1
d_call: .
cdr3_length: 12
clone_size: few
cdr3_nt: TGTGCCAGCAGCCTGGCCGGGTCTGAGCAGTTCTTC
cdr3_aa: CASSLAGSEQFF

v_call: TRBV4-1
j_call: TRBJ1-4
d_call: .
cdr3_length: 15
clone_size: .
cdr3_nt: TGCGCCAGCAGCCAAGTTAACAGGGACACAGAAAAACTGTTTTTT
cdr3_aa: CASSQVNRDTEKLFF

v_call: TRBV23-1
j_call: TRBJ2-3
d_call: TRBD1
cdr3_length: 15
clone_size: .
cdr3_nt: TGCGCCAGCAGTCCGGGGACAGGGTGCACAGATACGCAGTATTTT
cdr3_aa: CASSPGTGCTDTQYF

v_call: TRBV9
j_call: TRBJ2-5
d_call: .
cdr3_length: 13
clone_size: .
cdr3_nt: TGTGCCAGCAGCCAAGCCCTCCGGGAGCACCAGTACTTC
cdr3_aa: CASSQALREHQYF

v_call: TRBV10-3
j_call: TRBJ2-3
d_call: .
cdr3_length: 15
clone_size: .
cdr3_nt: TGTGCCATCAGTGAGCCGGTCGACTTCGGAGATACGCAGTATTTT
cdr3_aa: CAISEPVDFGDTQYF

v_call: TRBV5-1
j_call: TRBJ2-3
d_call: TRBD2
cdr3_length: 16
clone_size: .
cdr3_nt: TGCGCCAGCAGCTTGGCCGGACTAGCCGGACCAGATACGCAGTATTTT
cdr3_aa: CASSLAGLAGPDTQYF

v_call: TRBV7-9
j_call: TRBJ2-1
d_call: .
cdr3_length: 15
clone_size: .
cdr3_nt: TGTGCCAGCAGCTTAGGGGTACGGGGCTACAATGAGCAGTTCTTC
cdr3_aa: CASSLGVRGYNEQFF

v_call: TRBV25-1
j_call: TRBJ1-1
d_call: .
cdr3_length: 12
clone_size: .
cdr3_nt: TGTGCCAGCAAGCAGGGTAACACTGAAGCTTTCTTT
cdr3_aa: CASKQGNTEAFF

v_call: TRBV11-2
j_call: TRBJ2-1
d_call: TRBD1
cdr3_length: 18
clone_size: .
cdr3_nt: TGTGCCAGCAGAATACTGAAGGGACAGACGAGCTCCTACAATGAGCAGTTCTTC
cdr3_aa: CASRILKGQTSSYNEQFF

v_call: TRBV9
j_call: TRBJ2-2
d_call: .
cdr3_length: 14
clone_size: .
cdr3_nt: TGTGCCAGCAGCCCGACGGGGTTCACCGGGGAGCTGTTTTTT
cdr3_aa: CASSPTGFTGELFF

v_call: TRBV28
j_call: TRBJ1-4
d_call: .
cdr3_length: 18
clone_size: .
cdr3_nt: TGTGCCAGCATGATCGGCGGAACTCTTTTTTCAACTAATGAAAAACTGTTTTTT
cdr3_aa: CASMIGGTLFSTNEKLFF

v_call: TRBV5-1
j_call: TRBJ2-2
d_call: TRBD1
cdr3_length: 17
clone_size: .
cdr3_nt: TGCGCCAGCAGCTTGGCCCAGGGGGCGGGTAGCACCGGGGAGCTGTTTTTT
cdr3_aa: CASSLAQGAGSTGELFF

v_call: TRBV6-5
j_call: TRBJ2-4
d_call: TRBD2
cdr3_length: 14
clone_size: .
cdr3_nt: TGTGCCAGCAGAGACAGCGGGGGGGCTGACATTCAGTACTTC
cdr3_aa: CASRDSGGADIQYF

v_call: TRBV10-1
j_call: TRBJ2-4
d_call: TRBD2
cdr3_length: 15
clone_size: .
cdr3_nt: TGCGCCAGCAGTGATGGTGCGGGGGGAGGGGACATTCAGTACTTC
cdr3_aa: CASSDGAGGGDIQYF

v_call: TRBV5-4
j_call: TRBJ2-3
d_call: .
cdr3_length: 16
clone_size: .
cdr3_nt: TGTGCCAGCAGCTCACCGGGACTTACTAGCACAGATACGCAGTATTTT
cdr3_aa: CASSSPGLTSTDTQYF

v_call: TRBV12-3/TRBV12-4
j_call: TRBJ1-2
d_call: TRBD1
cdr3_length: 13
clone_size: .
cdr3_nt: TGTGCCAGCAGTATAGACAGGGAGCGTGGCTACACCTTC
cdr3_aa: CASSIDRERGYTF

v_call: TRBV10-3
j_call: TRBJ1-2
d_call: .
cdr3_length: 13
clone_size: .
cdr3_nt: TGTGCCATCAGGGCAGGGGAAATAGGTGGCTACACCTTC
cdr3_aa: CAIRAGEIGGYTF

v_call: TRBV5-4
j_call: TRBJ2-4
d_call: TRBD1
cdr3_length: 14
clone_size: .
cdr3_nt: TGTGCCAGCAGCTCCCCGGGACAGAAAAACATTCAGTACTTC
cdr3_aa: CASSSPGQKNIQYF

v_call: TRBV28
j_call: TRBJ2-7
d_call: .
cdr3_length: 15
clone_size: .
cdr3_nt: TGTGCCAGCAGTCCGGGGACTCCGGACGAATACGAGCAGTACTTC
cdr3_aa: CASSPGTPDEYEQYF

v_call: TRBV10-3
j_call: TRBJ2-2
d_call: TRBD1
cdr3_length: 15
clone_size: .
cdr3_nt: TGTGCCATCAAACTCGGGACAGACTCCACCGGGGAGCTGTTTTTT
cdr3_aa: CAIKLGTDSTGELFF

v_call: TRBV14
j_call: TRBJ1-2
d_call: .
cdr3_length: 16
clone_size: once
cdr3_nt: TGTGCCAGCAGCCAAATCAGCGGACAGACTTCCTATGGCTACACCTTC
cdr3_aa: CASSQISGQTSYGYTF

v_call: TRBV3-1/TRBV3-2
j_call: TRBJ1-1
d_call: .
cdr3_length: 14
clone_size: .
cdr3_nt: TGTGCCAGCAGCAAAAGAGGTCAAAACACTGAAGCTTTCTTT
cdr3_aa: CASSKRGQNTEAFF

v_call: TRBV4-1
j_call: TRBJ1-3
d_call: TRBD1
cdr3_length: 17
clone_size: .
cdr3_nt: TGCGCCAGCAGCCGAGGACAGGGCTCCTACTCTGGAAACACCATATATTTT
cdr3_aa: CASSRGQGSYSGNTIYF

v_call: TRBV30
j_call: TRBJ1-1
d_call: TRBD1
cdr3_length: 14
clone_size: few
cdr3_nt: TGTGCCTGGAGTCCCAGGGGGCAGTTCACTGAAGCTTTCTTT
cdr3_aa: CAWSPRGQFTEAFF

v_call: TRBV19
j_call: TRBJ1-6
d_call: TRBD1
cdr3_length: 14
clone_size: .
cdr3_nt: TGTGCCAGTAGTGGGGACAGGGCTAATTCACCCCTCCACTTT
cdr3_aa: CASSGDRANSPLHF